One sample yielded the 10 T cell receptor beta chains listed below, sequenced in a study of T cells in women clearing cervical HPV infection. Measured with immunoSEQ multiplex PCR; TCRdb has only the in-frame clones, and not every one. Here the sample table reports about 33,000 clones. The sequencing sample was made of blood buffy coat. The receptor set was obtained from a woman between 18 and 70 years old with a cervical HPV16 infection that either progressed to CIN3+ or cleared (not recorded which).

Notes on this clone: The DNA ends 3 residues before the CDR3 does, and the rest of the CDR3 is filled in from the germline J gene. The V call is TRBV9, the J call TRBJ2-1; D may be TRBD2 (6 bases). The germline CDR1 and CDR2 sequences are SGDLS and YYNGEE. CDR3 size: 14 residues. V lost 0 bases, J lost 7 bases, and 11 bases lay in between. Partial CDR3 DNA: TGTGCCAGCAGCGTAGGCGGTAGCGGAAATGAG. This encodes CASSVGGSGNE. The entire CDR3 protein reads CASSVGGSGNEQFF.

For this clone: From the germline J gene comes the end of the CDR3, since the read stops 3 residues before it. The J gene is TRBJ2-1, the V gene TRBV7-9; maybe TRBD1 (5 bases). V lost 5 bases, J lost 7 bases, and 15 bases lay in between. The CDR3 is 14 residues long. The germline V gene has CDR1 SEHNR and CDR2 FQNEAQ (reference sequence). The covered CDR3 bases are TGTGCCAGCAGCCCTGGGCAGGGTGGAAATGAG. This encodes CASSPGQGGNE. The full CDR3 protein is CASSPGQGGNEQFF.

About this clone itself: The read falls 3 residues short of the CDR3 end, and the missing part is taken from the germline J gene. This chain joins TRBV5-1 and TRBJ1-5; TRBD1 agrees at 7 bases. CDR1 SGHRS and CDR2 YFSETQ come from the germline V gene. Trimming removed 0 bases from V and 5 bases from J; junction bases left unmatched: 2. This CDR3 is 14 amino acids long. CDR3 DNA (partial): TGCGCCAGCAGCTTGGGACAGGGTGATCAGCCC. As protein: CASSLGQGDQP. The whole CDR3 region reads CASSLGQGDQPQHF.

Points on this clone: The CDR3 extends 3 residues past the end of the read, so its final part is completed from the germline J gene. The rearrangement joins TRBV24-1 to TRBJ2-3; TRBD2 matches 7 bases. The CDR3 loop spans 15 amino acids. The ends lost 3 bases at V and 3 bases at J; junction bases unmatched: 5. Germline CDR1 is KGHDR and CDR2 is SFDVKD. The CDR3 here is CATSDPLAETDTQYF. The CDR3 bases that were read are TGTGCCACCAGTGATCCGCTAGCGGAAACAGATACG.

In the case of this clone: The observed sequence ends 3 residues before the CDR3 terminus, with the missing tail filled in from the germline J gene. The rearrangement links TRBV2 to TRBJ1-2; a weak D match, TRBD1 (5 bases). The CDR3 has 14 amino acids. Trimming took 5 bases from V and 2 from J, leaving 12 bases between them. Germline lookup yields CDR1 SNHLY and CDR2 FYNNEI. The CDR3 bases that were read are TGTGCCAGCAGTATGAGGGGCGAGAACTATGGC. It encodes CASSMRGENYG. The CDR3 in full is CASSMRGENYGYTF.

About this clone: The CDR3 end falls 3 residues outside the read, so it is completed with the germline J gene. This chain joins TRBV7-7 and TRBJ1-2; TRBD1 aligns across 7 bases. The CDR3 is 14 amino acids. Germline V gene data show CDR1 as SSHAT and CDR2 as FNYEAQ (reference sequence). CDR3 residues: CASSRDSFSYEYTF. The CDR3 bases that were read are TGTGCCAGCAGCCGGGACAGCTTTTCCTACGAG.

Points on this clone: The missing CDR3 end, 3 residues past where the read stops, is filled in from the germline J gene. The chain links TRBV7-9 to TRBJ1-1; TRBD1 aligns across 8 bases. In germline, CDR1 is SEHNR, CDR2 FQNEAQ (reference sequence). CDR3 length equals 15 residues. The CDR3 sequence: CASSTYSGGTETAFF. The sequenced CDR3 bases are TGTGCCAGCAGCACATACTCAGGGGGCACGGAGACA.

About this clone: The read ends 3 residues before the CDR3 terminus; that terminus is restored from the germline J gene. The V gene is TRBV7-3, the J gene TRBJ2-3; 8 bases agree with TRBD2. Germline V gives CDR1 SGHTA, CDR2 FQGTGA. The V and J ends lost 6 bases and 0 bases, in that order; junction bases with no gene match: 2. The CDR3 is 14 residues long. CDR3 DNA (partial): TGTGCCAGCAGTTTAGCGGGAAGCACAGATACG. Translated, it gives CASSLAGSTDT. The whole CDR3 protein is CASSLAGSTDTQYF.

Worth noting for this clone: The CDR3 goes on 3 residues after the read ends, and that part is filled in from the germline J gene. This sequence joins TRBV5-4 and TRBJ1-1; possibly TRBD1 for D (5 bases). In germline, CDR1 is SGHNT, CDR2 YYREEE (reference sequence). V was pared by 4 bases and J by 1 base, with 11 bases between. The CDR3 is 14 residues long. The CDR3: CASSPFQGNTEAFF. CDR3 DNA, as far as it was read: TGTGCCAGCAGCCCTTTCCAGGGGAACACTGAA.

On this clone: The sequence runs out 3 residues before the end of the CDR3; the remainder is reconstructed from the germline J gene. V gene TRBV5-1 combines with J gene TRBJ2-3; 8 nucleotides line up with TRBD1. CDR1 and CDR2 (germline): SGHRS, YFSETQ. Trimming at V came to 4 bases and at J to 4 bases, leaving 5 bases not matched to a gene. This CDR3 contains 14 residues. The CDR3 DNA, read in part, is TGCGCCAGCAGCGGTACAGGGGGACCAGATACG. Translated, it gives CASSGTGGPDT. The CDR3 reads in full as CASSGTGGPDTQYF.